The 26 T cell receptor beta chains below were found in one sample sequenced in a study of T cells after somatic rescue of genetic block. Sequenced by immunoSEQ multiplex PCR; TCRdb stores in-frame clones only, minus some. Here the sample spans 95,000 to 120,000 clones, about 90% being singletons. Input material: peripheral blood mononuclear cells (PBMCs). The origin of the receptors is a woman aged 18-35 years.

This sequence joins TRBV11-3 and TRBJ2-2; no definite D call. V dropped 5 bases and J dropped 4 bases, with 5 bases sitting between them. The CDR3 is 12 amino acids. Germline-derived CDR1 and CDR2 are SGHNT and YENEEA. The chain's CDR3 is CASSPSTGELFF. DNA for the CDR3: TGTGCCAGCAGCCCCTCCACCGGGGAGCTGTTTTTT. Combining the CDR3 with reference TRBV11-3 and TRBJ2-2 gives the whole variable domain EAGVVQSPRYKIIEKKQPVAFWCNPISGHNTLYWYLQNLGQGPELLIRYENEEAVDDSQLPKDRFSAERLKGVDSTLKIQPAELGDSAVYLCASSPSTGELFFGEGSRLTVL.

This clone turned up a few times. V and J are TRBV7-2 and TRBJ1-2, with TRBD1 identical over 8 bases. After removal of 5 bases from V and 4 bases from J, the junction contained 9 bases not matched to a gene. The CDR3 length is 15 residues. Germline-derived CDR1 and CDR2 are SGHTA and FQGNSA. DNA of the CDR3: TGTGCCAGCAGCCCCCGGGACAGGCTACTCTATGGCTACACCTTC. This translates into CASSPRDRLLYGYTF.

This clone has just one count. The gene calls are TRBV19 and TRBJ1-6; 7 nucleotides agree with TRBD1. The CDR3 is made up of 14 amino acids. J was trimmed by 7 bases and V by 2 bases; bases with no gene match: 2. The germline V gene has CDR1 LNHDA and CDR2 SQIVND (reference sequence). The CDR3 reads CASSIRDRNSPLHF. In DNA form, the CDR3 reads TGTGCCAGTAGTATAAGGGACAGAAATTCACCCCTCCACTTT.

The chain carries TRBV5-6 and TRBJ1-2; D gene ambiguous. Trimming pared 4 bases from V and 4 bases from J, leaving 14 bases between. The germline V gene encodes CDR1 SGHDT and CDR2 YYEEEE. The CDR3 has 14 residues. The CDR3 sequence is CASSPRVGAYGYTF. The CDR3 DNA is TGTGCCAGCAGCCCTCGAGTCGGAGCCTATGGCTACACCTTC.

The chain carries TRBV15 and TRBJ2-7, with 8 nucleotides matching TRBD1. Unmatched junction bases numbered 6, after V lost 5 bases and J lost 0 bases. The CDR3 loop spans 15 amino acids. Germline CDR1 and CDR2: LNHNV and YYDKDF (reference sequence). The CDR3 loop is CATSSGGESSYEQYF. CDR3 bases: TGTGCCACCAGCTCAGGGGGCGAGAGCTCCTACGAGCAGTACTTC.

This clone was seen a single time. The rearrangement joins TRBV19 to TRBJ1-2; D unclear. Germline CDR1 LNHDA, CDR2 SQIVND (reference sequence). This CDR3 is built from 18 residues. V shed 3 bases and J shed 3 bases, with 23 bases lying between them. The CDR3 DNA follows: TGTGCCAGTAGTATTCGCAGGAGACCATCCCAATCTTACTATGGCTACACCTTC. It codes for CASSIRRRPSQSYYGYTF.

The genes are TRBV5-1 and TRBJ1-1; possibly TRBD1 for D (6 bases). The CDR3 sequence is 15 residues long. In germline, CDR1 is SGHRS, CDR2 YFSETQ. V lost 4 bases, J lost 1 base, and 14 bases lay in between. Here the CDR3 DNA reads TGCGCCAGCAGCGATCCCCGCAGGGGGAACACTGAAGCTTTCTTT. Its protein is CASSDPRRGNTEAFF.

The chain combines TRBV4-2 with TRBJ2-5; 12 nucleotides line up with TRBD1. This CDR3 has 17 residues. Germline CDR1 LGHNA, CDR2 YNFKEQ. Unmatched junction bases numbered 5, after V lost 2 bases and J lost 1 base. CDR3 in amino acids: CASSQPGTGGLQETQYF. DNA of the CDR3: TGTGCCAGCAGCCAACCCGGGACAGGGGGCCTCCAAGAGACCCAGTACTTC.

V is TRBV6-1 and J is TRBJ2-2; D perhaps matches TRBD1 (5 bases). V was cut by 6 bases and J by 4 bases, with 12 bases left in between. This CDR3 contains 14 residues. Germline CDR1 and CDR2: MNHNS and SASEGT. This CDR3 is CASSPQDPTGELFF. The CDR3 region has the DNA TGTGCCAGCAGCCCACAGGACCCCACCGGGGAGCTGTTTTTT.

This chain links TRBV10-2 with TRBJ1-1; 9 bases are a match to TRBD1. From germline, CDR1 is WSHSY and CDR2 SAAADI. With V trimmed by 8 bases and J by 5 bases, 3 bases remained unmatched. This CDR3 has 12 residues. As DNA, the CDR3 is TGCGCCAGCCAGACAGGGGGAACTGAAGCTTTCTTT. The encoded protein is CASQTGGTEAFF.

This chain uses TRBV19 with TRBJ1-2; TRBD1 is a possible D gene (6 bases). The CDR3 length is 13 residues. The V and J ends lost 6 bases and 4 bases respectively, with 12 bases between them. In germline, CDR1 is LNHDA, CDR2 SQIVND (reference sequence). CDR3 sequence (DNA): TGTGCCAGTAGGCCGGGACATTCCTATGGCTACACCTTC. This gives the protein CASRPGHSYGYTF.

This clone has a single count. The chain has TRBV15 and TRBJ2-5, with D maybe TRBD2 (5 bases). CDR1 and CDR2 from the germline V gene are LNHNV and YYDKDF (reference sequence). Trimming took 0 bases from V and 4 from J, leaving 12 bases between them. The CDR3 totals 15 residues. The DNA of the CDR3 is TGTGCCACCAGCAGAGATCGGGCTAGCCGAGAGACCCAGTACTTC. This sequence encodes CATSRDRASRETQYF.

The chain employs TRBV7-2 and TRBJ1-5; tentative D call: TRBD1 (6 bases). The CDR3 extends over 15 amino acids. CDR1 and CDR2 (germline): SGHTA, FQGNSA. V was pared by 2 bases and J by 1 base, with 9 bases between. The CDR3 nucleotides are TGTGCCAGCAGCTTAAACCAGGGGAGCAATCAGCCCCAGCATTTT. Its translation: CASSLNQGSNQPQHF.

V usage is TRBV30 and J usage is TRBJ2-7; 8 positions match TRBD2. After removal of 5 bases from V and 0 bases from J, the junction contained 6 bases not matched to a gene. The CDR3 covers 14 residues. Germline CDR1 reads GTSNPN; CDR2 reads SVGIG (reference sequence). CDR3 bases: TGTGCCTGGTCCAGCGGGGGCCTCTCCTACGAGCAGTACTTC. This codes for CAWSSGGLSYEQYF.

The rearrangement joins TRBV7-2 to TRBJ2-5, with a weak D call TRBD2 (7 bases). V was shortened by 2 bases and J by 1 base, with 11 bases between the two germline ends. The CDR3 has 15 residues. Germline V gene data show CDR1 as SGHTA and CDR2 as FQGNSA. The CDR3 is CASSLIAGAQETQYF. The CDR3 bases are TGTGCCAGCAGCTTAATCGCGGGGGCCCAAGAGACCCAGTACTTC. Together with reference TRBV7-2 and TRBJ2-5, the CDR3 gives the full variable domain: GAGVSQSPSNKVTEKGKDVELRCDPISGHTALYWYRQSLGQGLEFLIYFQGNSAPDKSGLPSDRFSAERTGGSVSTLTIQRTQQEDSAVYLCASSLIAGAQETQYFGPGTRLLVL.

This clone turned up a few times. This rearrangement joins TRBV5-6 to TRBJ1-5, with no clear D. Trimming pared 2 bases from V and 5 bases from J, leaving 14 bases between. Germline CDR1 and CDR2: SGHDT and YYEEEE. The CDR3 is made up of 15 amino acids. Here the CDR3 DNA reads TGTGCCAGCAGCTTCTTTCACAGAAACTATCAGCCCCAGCATTTT. It yields the protein CASSFFHRNYQPQHF.

The chain links TRBV5-4 to TRBJ2-5; 9 bases agree with TRBD2. The V gene's germline CDR1 is SGHNT and CDR2 YYREEE (reference sequence). The CDR3 is 14 residues long. V lost 2 bases and J lost 4; bases outside the gene matches: 3. For the CDR3, the DNA is TGTGCCAGCAGCTTAGCGGGGGGCTCAGAGACCCAGTACTTC. The encoded protein is CASSLAGGSETQYF.

The CDR3 DNA is TGTGCCAGCCTAACCTCGTCCCGGGACAGATACGAGCAGTACTTC. This codes for CASLTSSRDRYEQYF. V is TRBV6-1 and J is TRBJ2-7; 7 bases match TRBD1. The CDR3 has 15 residues. Germline assignment: CDR1 MNHNS and CDR2 SASEGT. V lost 8 bases and J lost 4; bases outside the gene matches: 14.

The chain is built from TRBV18 and TRBJ2-4; D is possibly TRBD2 (5 bases). Trimming stripped 0 bases from V and 0 bases from J, with 9 bases between. The CDR3 has 16 residues. Germline CDR1 is KGHSH and CDR2 is LQKENI. The CDR3 spells CASSPPNGVAKNIQYF. For the CDR3, the DNA is TGTGCCAGCTCACCACCGAACGGGGTAGCCAAAAACATTCAGTACTTC.

The chain is built from TRBV10-3 and TRBJ2-7, with 8 nucleotides matching TRBD1. This CDR3 has 13 residues. Per germline, CDR1 ENHRY and CDR2 SYGVKD. Trimming cost V 7 bases and J 2 bases; bases outside gene matches: 4. The CDR3 here is CAIKAGGTYEQYF. CDR3 nucleotide sequence: TGTGCCATCAAAGCAGGGGGCACCTACGAGCAGTACTTC.

This clone was picked up one time. The V and J genes are TRBV23-1 and TRBJ2-7; weak D call: TRBD2 (6 bases). TRBV23-1 is an ORF; its function is uncertain. The CDR3 covers 12 residues. The germline V and J ends were trimmed by 6 bases and 5 bases, with 11 bases remaining between them. CDR3 region: CASSQRVHEQYF. The DNA for the CDR3 is TGCGCCAGCAGCCAGCGGGTCCACGAGCAGTACTTC.

A few counts support this clone. The chain carries TRBV7-9 and TRBJ1-3; tentative D call: TRBD1 (5 bases). Germline-derived CDR1 and CDR2 are SEHNR and FQNEAQ (reference sequence). The CDR3 runs 15 residues. Trimming shortened V by 11 bases and J by 1 base, and 18 bases separated the two germline ends. CDR3 residues: CASTTAGRSGNTIYF. The DNA of the CDR3 is TGTGCCTCAACCACGGCGGGACGTTCTGGAAACACCATATATTTT.

Only one count was recorded for this clone. The chain uses TRBV7-2 and TRBJ1-2; 8 bases are a match to TRBD1. V gave up 1 base and J gave up 8 bases; unmatched junction bases: 9. The germline gives CDR1 SGHTA, CDR2 FQGNSA. This CDR3 is 15 amino acids long. The CDR3 DNA reads as TGTGCCAGCAGCTTAGGGTCCGCAGGGGGCTCGGGCTACACCTTC. Amino acids: CASSLGSAGGSGYTF.

This clone has a single count. V and J are TRBV4-3 and TRBJ2-7; D call uncertain. Germline V lookup: CDR1 LGHNA, CDR2 YSLEER. V gave up 1 base and J gave up 7 bases, with 11 bases separating them. The CDR3 has 13 residues. Here the CDR3 reads CASSQGEGREQYF. DNA of the CDR3: TGCGCCAGCAGCCAAGGGGAAGGGCGGGAGCAGTACTTC.

The chain carries TRBV30 and TRBJ1-4, with D tentatively TRBD1 (5 bases). Germline loops: CDR1 GTSNPN, CDR2 SVGIG (reference sequence). V shed 4 bases and J shed 5 bases, with 14 bases lying between them. This CDR3 contains 14 residues. The CDR3 region is CAWTRQGQNEKLFF. In DNA form, the CDR3 reads TGTGCCTGGACGCGCCAGGGCCAAAATGAAAAACTGTTTTTT.

The J gene is TRBJ1-3, the V gene TRBV5-1; D uncertain. This CDR3 region has 16 residues. Looked up from germline, CDR1 is SGHRS and CDR2 is YFSETQ. The V end lost 0 bases, the J end lost 0 bases, and 10 bases lay between the germline ends. CDR3 region: CASSLDGPISGNTIYF. The CDR3 DNA sequence: TGCGCCAGCAGCTTGGATGGACCTATCTCTGGAAACACCATATATTTT.